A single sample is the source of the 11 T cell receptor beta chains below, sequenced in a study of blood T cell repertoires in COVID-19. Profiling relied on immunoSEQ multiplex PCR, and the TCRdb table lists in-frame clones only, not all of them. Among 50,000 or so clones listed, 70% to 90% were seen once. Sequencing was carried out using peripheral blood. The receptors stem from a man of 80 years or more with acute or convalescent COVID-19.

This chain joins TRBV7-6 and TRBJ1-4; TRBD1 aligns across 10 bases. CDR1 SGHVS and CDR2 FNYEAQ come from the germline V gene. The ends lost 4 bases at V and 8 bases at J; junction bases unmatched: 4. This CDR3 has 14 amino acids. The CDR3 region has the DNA TGTGCCAGCAGCTCGACAGGGGGCAAGGAAAAACTGTTTTTT. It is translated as CASSSTGGKEKLFF.

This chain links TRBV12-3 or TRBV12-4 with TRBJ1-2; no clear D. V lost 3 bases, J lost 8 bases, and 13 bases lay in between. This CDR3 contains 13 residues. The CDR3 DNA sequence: TGTGCCAGCAGTTTTGGGTATGCGGGGGGCTACACCTTC. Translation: CASSFGYAGGYTF.

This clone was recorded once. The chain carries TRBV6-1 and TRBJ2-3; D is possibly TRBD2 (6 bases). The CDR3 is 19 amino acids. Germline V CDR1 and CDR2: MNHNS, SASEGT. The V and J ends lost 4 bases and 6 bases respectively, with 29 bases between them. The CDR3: CASSGRDMGGRVFGDTQYF. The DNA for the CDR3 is TGTGCCAGCAGTGGAAGGGATATGGGGGGACGGGTCTTCGGGGATACGCAGTATTTT.

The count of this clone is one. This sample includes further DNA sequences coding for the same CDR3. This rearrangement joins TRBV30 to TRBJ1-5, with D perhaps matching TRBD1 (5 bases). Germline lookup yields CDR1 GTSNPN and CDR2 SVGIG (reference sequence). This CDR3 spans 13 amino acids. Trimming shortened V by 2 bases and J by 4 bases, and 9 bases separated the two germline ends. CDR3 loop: CAWSRGSNQPQHF. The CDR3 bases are TGTGCCTGGAGTAGGGGTAGTAATCAGCCCCAGCATTTT.

DNA for the CDR3: TGTGCCAGTAGTATATCCGGGGCTAACTATGGCTACACCTTC. Protein sequence: CASSISGANYGYTF. The V and J genes are TRBV19 and TRBJ1-2; D is undetermined. V was shortened by 2 bases and J by 0 bases, with 7 bases between the two germline ends. Germline assignment: CDR1 LNHDA and CDR2 SQIVND (reference sequence). The CDR3 is 14 amino acids.

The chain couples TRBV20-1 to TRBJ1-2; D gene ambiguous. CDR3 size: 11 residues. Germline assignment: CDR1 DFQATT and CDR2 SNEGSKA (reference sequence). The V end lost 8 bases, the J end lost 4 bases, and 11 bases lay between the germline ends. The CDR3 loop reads CSSWAGYGYTF. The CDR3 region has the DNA TGCAGTTCCTGGGCAGGCTATGGCTACACCTTC.

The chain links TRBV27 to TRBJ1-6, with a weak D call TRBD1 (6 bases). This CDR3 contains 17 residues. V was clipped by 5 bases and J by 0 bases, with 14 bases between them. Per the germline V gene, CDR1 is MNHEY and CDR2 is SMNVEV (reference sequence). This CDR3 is CASSLQQGSSYNSPLHF. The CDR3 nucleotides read TGTGCCAGCAGTCTACAACAGGGCTCCTCCTATAATTCACCCCTCCACTTT.

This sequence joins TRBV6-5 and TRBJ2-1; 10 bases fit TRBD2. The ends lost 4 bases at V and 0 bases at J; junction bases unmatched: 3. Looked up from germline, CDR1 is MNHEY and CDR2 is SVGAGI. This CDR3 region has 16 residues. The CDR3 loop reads CASSFTSGASYNEQFF. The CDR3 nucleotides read TGTGCCAGCAGTTTTACTAGCGGGGCCTCCTACAATGAGCAGTTCTTC.

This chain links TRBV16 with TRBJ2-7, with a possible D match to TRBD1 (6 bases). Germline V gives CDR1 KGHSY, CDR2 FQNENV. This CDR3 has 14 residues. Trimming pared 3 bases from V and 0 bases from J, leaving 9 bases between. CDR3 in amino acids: CASSHRGHSYEQYF. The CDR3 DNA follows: TGTGCCAGCAGCCACAGGGGACACTCCTACGAGCAGTACTTC. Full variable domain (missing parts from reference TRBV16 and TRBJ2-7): GEEVAQTPKHLVRGEGQKAKLYCAPIKGHSYVFWYQQVLKNEFKFLISFQNENVFDETGMPKERFSAKCLPNSPCSLEIQATKLEDSAVYFCASSHRGHSYEQYFGPGTRLTVT.

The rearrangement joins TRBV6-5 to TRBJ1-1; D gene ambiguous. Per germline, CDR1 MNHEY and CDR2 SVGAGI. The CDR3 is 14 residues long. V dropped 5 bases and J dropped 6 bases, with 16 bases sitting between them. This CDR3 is CASSKQKALAEAFF. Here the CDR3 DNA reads TGTGCCAGCAGTAAACAGAAAGCATTAGCTGAAGCTTTCTTT.

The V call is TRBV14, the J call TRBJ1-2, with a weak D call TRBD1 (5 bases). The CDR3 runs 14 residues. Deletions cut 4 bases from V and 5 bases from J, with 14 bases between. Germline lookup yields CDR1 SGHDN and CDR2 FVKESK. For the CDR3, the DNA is TGTGCCAGCAGCCCCCAGGGAGGGCTTTATGGCTACACCTTC. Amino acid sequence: CASSPQGGLYGYTF.